This TCR beta chain was retrieved from a study of cytomegalovirus exposure and HLA in healthy donors (TCRdb year 2017). Background on the whole study: According to a later analysis, one platform produced both the 100 to 150 validation repertoires and the approximately 600 repertoires of the first cohort. To predict cytomegalovirus infection status, the study combined high-throughput TCR immunosequencing, statistical association of individual TCRs with disease status, and machine learning. Along with the approximately 620-subject first cohort, a separate validation cohort of about 110 different subjects was used. The study was designed to test whether signatures of past pathogen exposure could be identified by cataloging public T cell receptors. Beyond this particular receptor, the publication reports: In vitro tests confirmed that a few of the cytomegalovirus-associated TCR beta chains recognize cytomegalovirus antigens. In a later analysis, TCRs clustered in the first cohort were found to also tend to co-occur in the 120 or so validation repertoires, with 85% to 95% of cluster scores above 0. In the study, 150 to 200 TCR beta chains were listed as associated with cytomegalovirus. Most TCR sequences were seen in very few donors, while some public TCRs were found in many individuals. A later analysis had no HLA typing for the validation cohort, so co-occurrence there was scored across all 110 or so repertoires. Cytomegalovirus status was reported to be diagnosed by the classifier with high specificity and sensitivity in both the original and validation cohorts. The authors suggested that the approach could potentially be extended to other disease states and immunological phenotypes.

Trimming takes 3 bases off V and 3 bases off J; junction bases not matched to a gene: 2. The germline V gene supplies CDR1 SGDLS and CDR2 YYNGEE. The CDR3, from cysteine to phenylalanine, totals 14 residues. The entry retains the CDR3 DNA only, 42 bases that are in frame from base 1. The donors were included in the validation cohort of over a hundred subjects, a group kept apart from the approximately 670-subject first cohort. As concerns this clone: Its antigen has not been determined. Base qualities were left out, and no much larger clone turns up one base away.

The library relied on the immunoSEQ multiplex PCR assay. The original pipeline was this. A statistical classification framework was developed to diagnose cytomegalovirus status using the catalog of TCR beta chain sequences. TCRdb took this table from immuneACCESS and kept in-frame rearrangements with V and J called. Such tables lack part of the clones; where checked against another copy, unresolved V genes explain under half of the gap, and the rest is unexplained. Clonal size and the V and J genes are those of that table, whereas D and trimming came from the DNA. This sample lists 110,000 to 150,000 clones; about 94% were detected once. Of the sample, 1.5% to 2% is held by the ten largest clones.

The sample was PBMCs. The TCR was taken from a man aged 18 to 29 in good health and CMV-seropositive. The rearrangement combines TRBV9 with TRBJ1-5; 8 central nucleotides agree with TRBD1. The CDR3 is CASSAQGDNQPQHF. The nucleotide sequence is TGTGCCAGCAGCGCACAGGGGGACAATCAGCCCCAGCATTTT.